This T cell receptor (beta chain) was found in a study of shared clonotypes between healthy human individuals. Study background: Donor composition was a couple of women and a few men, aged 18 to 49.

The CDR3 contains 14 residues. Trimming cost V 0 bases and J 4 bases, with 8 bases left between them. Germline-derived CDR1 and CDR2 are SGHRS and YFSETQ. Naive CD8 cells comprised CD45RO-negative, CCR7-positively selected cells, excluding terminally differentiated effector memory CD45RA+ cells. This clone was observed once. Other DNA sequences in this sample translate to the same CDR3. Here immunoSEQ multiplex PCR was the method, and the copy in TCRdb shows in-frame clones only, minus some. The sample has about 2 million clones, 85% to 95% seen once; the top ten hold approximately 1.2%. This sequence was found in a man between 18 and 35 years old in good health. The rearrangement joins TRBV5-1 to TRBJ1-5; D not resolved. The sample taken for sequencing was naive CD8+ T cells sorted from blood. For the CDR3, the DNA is TGCGCCAGCAGCTTGGCCGGAGGGAATCAGCCCCAGCATTTT. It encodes CASSLAGGNQPQHF.